This TCR beta chain is drawn from a study of T-cell memory formation after mild COVID-19. Study-level background: TCR clusters mostly belonged to single donors.

General study findings and limits: CD4+ contracting clones were found mainly in CM and EM, and CD8+ ones in EMRA. Clones shrinking between day 15 and 85 showed a balanced CD4/CD8 split, and those that grew later tilted toward CD4+. A second wave of clones peaked on day 37, and their SARS-CoV-2 specificity went unconfirmed.

Details on this clonotype: Its antigen is unknown.

TCRdb redid the calling of the 5' RACE reads with MiXCR, one entry per CDR3 protein. The table lists 560,000 or so distinct CDR3 sequences, roughly 17% of them singletons. Germline CDR1 KGHDR, CDR2 SFDVKD. This CDR3 has 15 amino acids. With V trimmed by 9 bases and J by 8 bases, 11 bases remained unmatched. The sequenced sample was PBMCs or a T cell subset sorted from them (not recorded which). The sequence derives from an adult woman who had mild COVID-19 (a few samples of this study predate the infection). Cell type and time point are not known. This chain links TRBV24-1 with TRBJ2-1, with 11 bases lining up with TRBD2. The CDR3 loop is CATDGGSGRAHEQFF. The CDR3 nucleotides are TGTGCCACCGACGGAGGTAGCGGGAGGGCCCATGAGCAGTTCTTC.